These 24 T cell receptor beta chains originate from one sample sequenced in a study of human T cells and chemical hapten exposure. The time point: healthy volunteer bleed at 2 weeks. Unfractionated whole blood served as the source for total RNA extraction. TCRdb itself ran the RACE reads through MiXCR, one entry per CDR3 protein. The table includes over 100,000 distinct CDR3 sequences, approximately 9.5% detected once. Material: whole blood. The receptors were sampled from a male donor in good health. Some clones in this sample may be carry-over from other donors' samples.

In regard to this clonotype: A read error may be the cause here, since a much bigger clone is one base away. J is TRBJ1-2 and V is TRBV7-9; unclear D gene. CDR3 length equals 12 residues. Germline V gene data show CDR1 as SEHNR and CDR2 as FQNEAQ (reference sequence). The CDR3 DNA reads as TGTACCAGCAGCCACAGTAACTATGGCTACACCTTC. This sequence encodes CTSSHSNYGYTF.

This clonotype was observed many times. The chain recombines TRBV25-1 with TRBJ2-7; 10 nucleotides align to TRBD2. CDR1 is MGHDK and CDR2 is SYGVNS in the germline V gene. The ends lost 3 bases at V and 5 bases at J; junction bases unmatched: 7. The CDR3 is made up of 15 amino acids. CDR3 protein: CASSDKREGIDEQYF. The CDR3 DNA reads TGTGCCAGCAGTGATAAGCGGGAGGGTATCGACGAGCAGTACTTC.

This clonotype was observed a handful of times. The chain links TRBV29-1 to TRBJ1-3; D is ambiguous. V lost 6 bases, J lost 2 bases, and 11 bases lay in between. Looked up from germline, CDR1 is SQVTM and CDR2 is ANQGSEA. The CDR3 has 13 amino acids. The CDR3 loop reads CSVVTETGNTIYF. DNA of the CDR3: TGCAGCGTCGTAACCGAGACTGGAAACACCATATATTTT.

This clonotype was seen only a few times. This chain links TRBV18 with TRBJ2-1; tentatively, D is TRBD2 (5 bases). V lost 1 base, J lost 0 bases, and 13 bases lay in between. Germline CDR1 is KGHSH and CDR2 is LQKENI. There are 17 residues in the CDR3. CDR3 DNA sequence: TGTGCCAGCTCACCACAGAATTGGCTAGCCTCCTACAATGAGCAGTTCTTC. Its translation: CASSPQNWLASYNEQFF. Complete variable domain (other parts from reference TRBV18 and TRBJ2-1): NAGVMQNPRHLVRRRGQEARLRCSPMKGHSHVYWYRQLPEEGLKFMVYLQKENIIDESGMPKERFSAEFPKEGPSILRIQQVVRGDSAAYFCASSPQNWLASYNEQFFGPGTRLTVL.

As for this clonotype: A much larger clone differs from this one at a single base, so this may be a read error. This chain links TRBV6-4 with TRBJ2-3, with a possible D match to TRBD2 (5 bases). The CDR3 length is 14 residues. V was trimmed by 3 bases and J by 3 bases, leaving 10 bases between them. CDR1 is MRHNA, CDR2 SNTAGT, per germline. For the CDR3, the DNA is TGTGCCAGCAGTGAGGGATTAGCGACAGATACGCAGTATTTT. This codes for CASSEGLATDTQYF.

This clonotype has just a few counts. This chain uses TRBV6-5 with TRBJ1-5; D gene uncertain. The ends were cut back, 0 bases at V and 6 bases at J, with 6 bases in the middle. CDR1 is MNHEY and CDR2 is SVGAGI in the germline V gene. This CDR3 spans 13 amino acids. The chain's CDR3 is CASSYSITQPQHF. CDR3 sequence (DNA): TGTGCCAGCAGTTACTCGATCACTCAGCCCCAGCATTTT.

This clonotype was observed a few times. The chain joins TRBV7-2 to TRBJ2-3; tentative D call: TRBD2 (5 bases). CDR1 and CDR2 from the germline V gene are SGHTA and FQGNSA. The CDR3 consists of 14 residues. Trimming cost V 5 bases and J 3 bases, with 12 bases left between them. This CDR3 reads CASSRSTGTDTQYF. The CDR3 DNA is TGTGCCAGCAGCCGGTCGACGGGGACAGATACGCAGTATTTT.

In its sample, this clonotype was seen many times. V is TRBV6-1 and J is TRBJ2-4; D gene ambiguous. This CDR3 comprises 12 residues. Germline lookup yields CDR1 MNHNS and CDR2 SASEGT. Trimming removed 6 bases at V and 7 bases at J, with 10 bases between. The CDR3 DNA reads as TGTGCCAGCAGCGCCGTGGGGAACATTCAGTACTTC. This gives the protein CASSAVGNIQYF.

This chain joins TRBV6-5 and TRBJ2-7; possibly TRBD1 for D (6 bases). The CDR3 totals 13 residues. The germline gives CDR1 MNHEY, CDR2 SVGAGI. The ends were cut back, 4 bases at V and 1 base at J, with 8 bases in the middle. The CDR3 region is CASSWDKSYEQYF. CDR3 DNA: TGTGCCAGCAGTTGGGACAAGTCCTACGAGCAGTACTTC.

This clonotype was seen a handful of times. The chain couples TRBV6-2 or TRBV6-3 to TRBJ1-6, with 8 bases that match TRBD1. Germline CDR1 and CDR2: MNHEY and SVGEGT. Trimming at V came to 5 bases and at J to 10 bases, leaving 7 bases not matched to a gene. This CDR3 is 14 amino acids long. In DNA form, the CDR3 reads TGTGCCAGCAGTGGAGACAGGGGCCTGTCACCCCTCCACTTT. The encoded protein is CASSGDRGLSPLHF.

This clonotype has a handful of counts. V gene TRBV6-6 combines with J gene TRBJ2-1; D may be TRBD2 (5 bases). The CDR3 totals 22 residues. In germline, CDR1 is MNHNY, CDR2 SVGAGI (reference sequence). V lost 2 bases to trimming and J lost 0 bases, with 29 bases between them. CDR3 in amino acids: CASSYTTSIGLTETSSYNEQFF. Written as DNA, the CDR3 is TGTGCCAGCAGTTACACCACTTCAATCGGTCTTACAGAAACTAGCTCCTACAATGAGCAGTTCTTC.

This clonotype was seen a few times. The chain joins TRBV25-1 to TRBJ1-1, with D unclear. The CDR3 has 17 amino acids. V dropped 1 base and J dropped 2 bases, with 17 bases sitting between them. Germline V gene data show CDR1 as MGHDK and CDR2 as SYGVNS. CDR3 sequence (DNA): TGTGCCAGCAGTGAATCCCCGACGGGATGGGAAAACACTGAAGCTTTCTTT. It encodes CASSESPTGWENTEAFF.

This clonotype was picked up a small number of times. As DNA, the CDR3 is TGTGCCAGCAGTCCGACTAGCGGGGAGACGATACTAGCCAAAAACATTCAGTACTTC. Encoded protein: CASSPTSGETILAKNIQYF. V usage is TRBV2 and J usage is TRBJ2-4; TRBD2 agrees at 11 bases. CDR3 length: 19 amino acids. V was clipped by 5 bases and J by 0 bases; unmatched bases: 12. CDR1 is SNHLY and CDR2 is FYNNEI in the germline V gene. Full variable domain (outside the CDR3, taken from reference TRBV2 and TRBJ2-4): EPEVTQTPSHQVTQMGQEVILRCVPISNHLYFYWYRQILGQKVEFLVSFYNNEISEKSEIFDDQFSVERPDGSNFTLKIRSTKLEDSAMYFCASSPTSGETILAKNIQYFGAGTRLSVL.

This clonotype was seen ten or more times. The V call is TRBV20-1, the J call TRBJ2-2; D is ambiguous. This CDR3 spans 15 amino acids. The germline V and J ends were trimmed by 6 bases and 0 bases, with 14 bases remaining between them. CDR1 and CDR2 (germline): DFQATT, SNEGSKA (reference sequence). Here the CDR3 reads CSASLIAPNTGELFF. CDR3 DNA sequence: TGCAGTGCCAGTTTAATAGCCCCGAACACCGGGGAGCTGTTTTTT.

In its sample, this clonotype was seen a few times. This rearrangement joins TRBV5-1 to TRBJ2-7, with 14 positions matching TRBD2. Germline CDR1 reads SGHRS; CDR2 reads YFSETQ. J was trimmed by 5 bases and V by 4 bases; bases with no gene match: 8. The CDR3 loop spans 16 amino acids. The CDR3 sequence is CASSPGLAGGLDEQYF. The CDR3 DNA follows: TGCGCCAGCAGCCCCGGACTAGCGGGAGGTCTGGACGAGCAGTACTTC.

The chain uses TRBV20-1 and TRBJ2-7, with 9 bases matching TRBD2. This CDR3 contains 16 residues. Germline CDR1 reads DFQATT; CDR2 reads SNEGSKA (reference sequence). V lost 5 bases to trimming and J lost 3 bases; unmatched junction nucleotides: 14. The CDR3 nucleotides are TGCAGTGCTGGATATGGCAGGGGACTAGCAGACTACGAGCAGTACTTC. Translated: CSAGYGRGLADYEQYF.

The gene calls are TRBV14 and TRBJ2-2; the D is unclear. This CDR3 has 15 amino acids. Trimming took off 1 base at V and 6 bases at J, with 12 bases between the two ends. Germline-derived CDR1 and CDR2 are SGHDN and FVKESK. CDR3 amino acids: CASSQGFGESGELFF. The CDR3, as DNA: TGTGCCAGCAGCCAAGGATTTGGGGAATCCGGGGAGCTGTTTTTT.

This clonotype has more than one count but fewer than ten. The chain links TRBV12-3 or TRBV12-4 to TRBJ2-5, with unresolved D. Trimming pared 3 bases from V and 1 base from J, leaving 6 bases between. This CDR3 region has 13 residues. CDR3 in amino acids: CASSFVSQETQYF. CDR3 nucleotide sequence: TGTGCCAGCAGTTTCGTCAGCCAAGAGACCCAGTACTTC.

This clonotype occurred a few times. This CDR3 reads CASSEELPGELFF. The CDR3 DNA reads as TGTGCCAGCAGTGAGGAGCTTCCCGGGGAGCTGTTTTTT. The rearrangement uses TRBV2 and TRBJ2-2; D unresolved. The CDR3 contains 13 residues. V was pared by 3 bases and J by 6 bases, with 8 bases between. Germline CDR1 and CDR2: SNHLY and FYNNEI.

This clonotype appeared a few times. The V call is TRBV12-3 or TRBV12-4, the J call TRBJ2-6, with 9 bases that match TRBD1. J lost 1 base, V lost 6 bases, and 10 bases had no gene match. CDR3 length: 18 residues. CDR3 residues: CASRPPGQGSSGANVLTF. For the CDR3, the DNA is TGTGCCAGCAGGCCTCCGGGACAGGGCAGTTCTGGGGCCAACGTCCTGACTTTC.

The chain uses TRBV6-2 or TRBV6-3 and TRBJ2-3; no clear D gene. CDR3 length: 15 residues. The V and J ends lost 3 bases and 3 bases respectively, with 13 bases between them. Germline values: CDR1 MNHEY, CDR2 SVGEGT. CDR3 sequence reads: CASSYTIGMTDTQYF. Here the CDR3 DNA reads TGTGCCAGCAGTTATACGATAGGGATGACAGATACGCAGTATTTT.

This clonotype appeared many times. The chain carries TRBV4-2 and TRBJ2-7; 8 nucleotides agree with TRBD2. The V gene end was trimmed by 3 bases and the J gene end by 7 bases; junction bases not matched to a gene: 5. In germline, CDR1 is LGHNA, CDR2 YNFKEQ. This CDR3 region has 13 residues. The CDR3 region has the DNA TGTGCCAGCAGCCAGAGCGGGAGAGGTGAGCAGTACTTC. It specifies CASSQSGRGEQYF.

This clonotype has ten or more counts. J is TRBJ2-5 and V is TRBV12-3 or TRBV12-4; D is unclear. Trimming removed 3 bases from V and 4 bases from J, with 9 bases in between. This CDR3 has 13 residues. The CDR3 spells CASSFGQRETQYF. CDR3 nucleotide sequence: TGTGCCAGCAGTTTTGGCCAGAGAGAGACCCAGTACTTC.

This CDR3 is CASSIELRQPQHF. The CDR3 coding sequence is TGTGCCAGTAGTATAGAACTCAGGCAGCCCCAGCATTTT. V and J are TRBV19 and TRBJ1-5; D uncertain. The CDR3 has 13 amino acids. V was cut by 0 bases and J by 7 bases, with 7 bases left in between. Germline V CDR1 and CDR2: LNHDA, SQIVND (reference sequence).